This entry describes one T cell receptor beta chain. This clone was observed at least ten times. Its antigen target is currently unknown. Note that gene names and germline sequences for this receptor are mouse ones. The missing CDR3 end, 4 residues past where the read stops, is filled in from the germline J gene. The source of the sample is a study of CD8+ T cells in alopecia areata (dated by TCRdb to between 2018 and 2020). Describing the broader study: Skin from C3H/HeJ donors aged roughly 6-12 months with spontaneous alopecia was grafted onto female C3H/HeJ recipients aged 7-10 weeks. Human TCRbeta sequencing covered scalp tissue and sorted CD4+ and CD8+ peripheral blood T cells from patchy and totalis/universalis alopecia areata patients and healthy controls. RNA was extracted with the PAXgene miRNA kit for fixed scalp, the miRNeasy kit for PBMCs, and the RNeasy kit for mouse skin. Scalp clonality was compared across normal scalp (n=4), patchy alopecia areata scalp (n=8), and alopecia totalis/universalis scalp (n=8). The study used high-throughput TCRbeta sequencing to examine T cell clonal expansion in alopecia areata, in both the C3H/HeJ mouse model and human patients. TCRbeta CDR3 regions were amplified by immunoSEQ multiplex PCR using 35 Vbeta forward and 13 Jbeta reverse primers. Results and caveats for the whole study, not just this receptor: Lesional scalp, especially in alopecia totalis/universalis, showed higher clonality and more expanded CD8+ clones than normal scalp, suggesting antigenic drive. Shared TCR sequences between patients were less evident than in mice, which may be partly attributable to HLA diversity in the patient population. Unlike mouse skin, which is dominated by gammadelta T cells, normal human skin has resident alphabeta T cells that are also sequenced, and this complicates analysis of the scalp TCR repertoire.

Cells from mouse cutaneous lymph nodes were pooled, stained for CD4, CD8alpha, NKG2D, NKG2ACE and other markers, and then sorted on a BD Influx. The V and J ends are trimmed by 3 bases and 1 base, leaving 6 bases between them. The germline V gene (reference sequence) provides CDR1 NSQYPW and CDR2 LRSPGD. The CDR3 contains 13 residues, cysteine and phenylalanine counted. Only the CDR3 bases that were read are kept: 27 of them, in frame from base 1. Receptor libraries were prepared by the immunoSEQ multiplex PCR assay. For TCR sequencing, RNA was extracted from every sample and reverse transcribed into cDNA to serve as template. First-strand cDNA was synthesized using SuperScript III with a 2:1 mix of oligo-dT and random hexamers. A synthetic immune receptor repertoire was used to measure amplification bias, and any remaining bias was corrected computationally. Libraries were sequenced on Illumina HiSeq using 60 bp reads that covered the CDR3 and were read from J toward V. Concerning the study's data processing: Raw reads were preprocessed for error removal, and CDR3 was defined according to IMGT conventions as running from the conserved cysteine to phenylalanine. To get clonality, Shannon entropy was normalized by log2 of the number of productive unique TCRs and the result was subtracted from 1. Scalp TCRbeta sequences were cross-referenced with sorted blood CD4 and CD8 repertoires so that the CD4 or CD8 identity of scalp clones could be inferred. TCRdb obtained this table from immuneACCESS and retained in-frame rearrangements with V and J assigned. These tables miss some clones; where compared with another copy, unresolved V genes account for less than half of the shortfall, and the remainder is unexplained. V, J and clone size derive from that table, while D and trimming were established from the DNA sequence. The table shows fewer than 7,500 clones here, with no singletons. The ten largest account for 32% of the sample.

Source material: CD8+ T cells sorted from a lymph node. This TCR derives from a C3H/HeJ mouse with alopecia areata. The MHC haplotype carried by mice of this strain is H2-k. The sequence joins TRBV1 to TRBJ1-2, with the D segment identity uncertain. CDR3 loop: CTCSAPKNSDYTF. The sequenced part of the CDR3 DNA is TGCACCTGCAGTGCTCCCAAAAACTCC. Outside the CDR3, residues come from the reference TRBV1 and TRBJ1-2 proteins, so the full variable domain is: VTLLEQNPRWRLVPRGQAVNLRCILKNSQYPWMSWYQQDLQKQLQWLFTLRSPGDKEVKSLPGADYLATRVTDTELRLQVANMSQGRTLYCTCSAPKNSDYTFGSGTRLLVI.